These T cell receptor beta chains were read from a single sample in a study of blood T cell repertoires in COVID-19. TCRdb's copy holds only in-frame clones and misses some; the assay was immunoSEQ multiplex PCR. Among about 170,000 clones, around 83% were seen once, and the ten largest hold 3.6%. Sequences were obtained from PBMCs or T cells enriched from blood (not recorded which). These receptors originate from a woman in her forties or fifties in a cohort exposed to, infected with or recovered from COVID-19 (not recorded which). The CDR3 runs from the conserved cysteine through the conserved F or W. D genes are given only for firm matches. Some rows mark clone size as missing; the rest say once, few, many or name a class of expanded clone.

d_call	v_call	cdr3_length	clone_size	j_call	cdr3_aa	cdr3_nt
TRBD2	TRBV28	17	once	TRBJ2-5	CASRPPSGATYKETQYF	TGTGCCAGCCGACCGCCTAGCGGGGCAACATATAAAGAGACCCAGTACTTC
TRBD1	TRBV15	18	NA	TRBJ2-6	CATSRVTQGASGANVLTF	TGTGCCACCAGCAGAGTTACACAGGGGGCCTCGGGGGCCAACGTCCTGACTTTC
NA	TRBV19	15	few	TRBJ1-5	CASKAGQGFNQPQHF	TGTGCCAGTAAGGCAGGGCAGGGCTTCAATCAGCCCCAGCATTTT
NA	TRBV7-3	13	NA	TRBJ2-2	CASRLAGAGELFF	TGTGCCAGCCGCTTGGCAGGGGCCGGGGAGCTGTTTTTT
NA	TRBV3-1/TRBV3-2	16	NA	TRBJ1-1	CASSPRWVERNTEAFF	TGTGCCAGCAGCCCCCGTTGGGTCGAGCGAAACACTGAAGCTTTCTTT
NA	TRBV19	15	NA	TRBJ1-1	CASSMLRGAGTEAFF	TGTGCCAGTAGTATGTTGCGGGGGGCTGGCACTGAAGCTTTCTTT
NA	TRBV25-1	14	NA	TRBJ2-5	CASRGGFSLETQYF	TGTGCCAGTAGAGGTGGGTTTAGCTTGGAGACCCAGTACTTC
NA	TRBV5-5	13	NA	TRBJ1-5	CASSRTGNQPQHF	TGTGCCAGCAGTAGGACAGGCAATCAGCCCCAGCATTTT
NA	TRBV5-4	14	NA	TRBJ1-2	CASSNRETNYGYTF	TGTGCCAGCTCCAACAGAGAAACTAACTATGGCTACACCTTC
NA	TRBV10-3	16	NA	TRBJ1-1	CAISEPWGGRYTEAFF	TGTGCCATCAGTGAGCCTTGGGGGGGCCGGTACACTGAAGCTTTCTTT
NA	TRBV6-5	14	NA	TRBJ2-7	CASSYGSSSYEQYF	TGTGCCAGCAGTTACGGCTCTAGCTCCTACGAGCAGTACTTC
TRBD1	TRBV7-8	14	NA	TRBJ1-5	CASSPRQGNQPQHF	TGTGCCAGCAGCCCTCGACAGGGGAATCAGCCCCAGCATTTT
NA	TRBV28	16	once	TRBJ1-3	CASSPPLAARRDTIYF	TGTGCCAGCAGTCCCCCTCTGGCGGCCCGCAGGGACACCATATATTTT
TRBD1	TRBV29-1	13	NA	TRBJ1-5	CSVVTGGGQPQHF	TGCAGCGTTGTAACAGGGGGCGGTCAGCCCCAGCATTTT
NA	TRBV18	13	NA	TRBJ1-2	CASSEDTQTGYTF	TGTGCCAGCTCCGAGGACACTCAGACAGGCTACACCTTC
NA	TRBV23-1	15	NA	TRBJ1-4	CASSQSGGQDEKLFF	TGCGCCAGCAGTCAATCGGGGGGGCAGGATGAAAAACTGTTTTTT
NA	TRBV18	15	NA	TRBJ2-5	CASSPLQGFEETQYF	TGTGCCAGCTCACCACTCCAGGGTTTTGAAGAGACCCAGTACTTC
TRBD1	TRBV18	16	once	TRBJ1-6	CASKDLQGAIDSPLHF	TGTGCCAGCAAGGACTTACAGGGGGCGATCGATTCACCCCTCCACTTT
NA	TRBV28	13	NA	TRBJ2-2	CASGQGYSGELFF	TGTGCCAGCGGCCAGGGTTATTCCGGGGAGCTGTTTTTT
TRBD2	TRBV5-4	15	NA	TRBJ2-3	CASSLTSGAEDTQYF	TGTGCCAGCAGCTTGACTAGCGGGGCTGAAGATACGCAGTATTTT
TRBD2	TRBV6-2/TRBV6-3	17	NA	TRBJ2-7	CASSRDRHGGTNYEQYF	TGTGCCAGCAGCCGAGATAGGCACGGGGGGACCAACTACGAGCAGTACTTC
TRBD2	TRBV27	17	NA	TRBJ2-3	CASSWDRLAATTDTQYF	TGTGCCAGCAGTTGGGATCGACTAGCGGCTACCACAGATACGCAGTATTTT
TRBD1	TRBV9	16	NA	TRBJ2-2	CASSVAGQANTGELFF	TGTGCCAGCAGCGTAGCTGGACAGGCGAACACCGGGGAGCTGTTTTTT
TRBD1	TRBV9	14	NA	TRBJ2-1	CASSVWTGYNEQFF	TGTGCCAGCAGCGTTTGGACAGGCTACAATGAGCAGTTCTTC
TRBD1	TRBV18	14	NA	TRBJ2-1	CASSPGQGANEQFF	TGTGCCAGCTCTCCCGGACAGGGGGCAAATGAGCAGTTCTTC
TRBD2	TRBV3-1/TRBV3-2	14	once	TRBJ2-5	CASSHTSVRETQYF	TGTGCCAGCAGCCATACTAGCGTGAGGGAGACCCAGTACTTC
NA	TRBV11-1	15	NA	TRBJ2-1	CASSFTGLETNEQFF	TGTGCCAGCAGCTTCACCGGACTGGAAACCAATGAGCAGTTCTTC
TRBD1	TRBV29-1	15	NA	TRBJ1-5	CSVRDSLTSNQPQHF	TGCAGCGTTCGGGACAGCTTGACTAGCAATCAGCCCCAGCATTTT
NA	TRBV11-2	14	few	TRBJ2-2	CASSLLVNTGELFF	TGTGCCAGCAGCTTACTCGTGAACACCGGGGAGCTGTTTTTT
NA	TRBV27	12	NA	TRBJ2-1	CASTTRYNEQFF	TGTGCCAGCACTACCCGTTACAATGAGCAGTTCTTC
NA	TRBV19	14	NA	TRBJ1-6	CASSGSSYNSPLHF	TGTGCCAGTAGCGGGAGCTCCTATAATTCACCCCTCCACTTT